This T cell receptor (beta chain) was found in a study of TIL therapy for anti-PD-1-resistant metastatic lung cancer. Study-level information: By whole-exome sequencing, median non-synonymous tumor mutation burden was around 1.5 mutations per megabase. The study, taken as a whole, reports: This highly selected cohort may not generalize to typical lung cancer patients.

Sequencing used immunoSEQ v3. Produced via immunoSEQ multiplex PCR; TCRdb's table is partial and in-frame only. The data contain tens of thousands of clones, about 70% of them seen just once; the ten biggest clones take up about 5.7%. Time point noted: pre-treatment sample, taken before nivolumab and TIL therapy. Adults with stage 4 NSCLC were enrolled in a phase I trial. V was shortened by 0 bases and J by 3 bases, with 16 bases between the two germline ends. The germline gives CDR1 SGHRS, CDR2 YFSETQ. The CDR3 spans 18 residues. About this clone: The target antigen is unknown.

This specimen was blood, taken at baseline. V and J are TRBV5-1 and TRBJ2-6; a weak D match, TRBD1 (5 bases). The TCR originated in a person aged 25 to 80 with non-small cell lung cancer. The CDR3 DNA reads TGCGCCAGCAGCTTGGAACTGGGGCCCTCTGTTGGGGCCAACGTCCTGACTTTC. It encodes CASSLELGPSVGANVLTF.